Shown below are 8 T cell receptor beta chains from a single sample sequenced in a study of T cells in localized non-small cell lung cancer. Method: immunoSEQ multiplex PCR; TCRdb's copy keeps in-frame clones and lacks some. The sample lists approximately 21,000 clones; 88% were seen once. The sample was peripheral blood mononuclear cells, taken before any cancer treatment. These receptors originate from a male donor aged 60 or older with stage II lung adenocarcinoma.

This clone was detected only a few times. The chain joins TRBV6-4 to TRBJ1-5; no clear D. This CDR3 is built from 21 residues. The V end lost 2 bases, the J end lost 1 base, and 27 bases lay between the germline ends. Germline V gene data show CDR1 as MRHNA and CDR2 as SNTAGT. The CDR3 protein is CASSDLVVAAGLIPSNQPQHF. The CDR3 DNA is TGTGCCAGCAGTGACCTCGTGGTGGCGGCCGGGCTTATTCCAAGCAATCAGCCCCAGCATTTT.

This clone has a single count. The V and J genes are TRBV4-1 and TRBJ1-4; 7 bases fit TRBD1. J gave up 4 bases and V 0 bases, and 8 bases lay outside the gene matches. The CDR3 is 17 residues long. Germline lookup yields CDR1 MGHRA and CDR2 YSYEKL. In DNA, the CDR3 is TGCGCCAGCAGCCAAGATAAGGACAGGTGGATTAATGAAAAACTGTTTTTT. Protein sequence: CASSQDKDRWINEKLFF.

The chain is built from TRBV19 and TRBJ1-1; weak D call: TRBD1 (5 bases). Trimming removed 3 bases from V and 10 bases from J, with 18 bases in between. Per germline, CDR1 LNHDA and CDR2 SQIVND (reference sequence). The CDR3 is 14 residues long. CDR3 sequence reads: CASSIGGDAGGAFF. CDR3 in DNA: TGTGCCAGTAGTATTGGGGGGGATGCCGGAGGAGCTTTCTTT.

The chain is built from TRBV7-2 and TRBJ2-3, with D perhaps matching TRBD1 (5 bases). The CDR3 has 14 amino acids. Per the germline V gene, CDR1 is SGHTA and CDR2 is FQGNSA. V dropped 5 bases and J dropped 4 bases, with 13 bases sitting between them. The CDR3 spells CASSLGRAPDTQYF. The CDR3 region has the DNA TGTGCCAGCAGCCTGGGCAGGGCCCCAGATACGCAGTATTTT.

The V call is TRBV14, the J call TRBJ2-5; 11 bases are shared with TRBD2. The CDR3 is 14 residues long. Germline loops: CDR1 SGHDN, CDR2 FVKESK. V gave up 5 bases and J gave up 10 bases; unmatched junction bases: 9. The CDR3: CASSKGLAGSFQYF. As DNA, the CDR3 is TGTGCCAGCAGCAAAGGACTAGCGGGTTCCTTCCAGTACTTC.

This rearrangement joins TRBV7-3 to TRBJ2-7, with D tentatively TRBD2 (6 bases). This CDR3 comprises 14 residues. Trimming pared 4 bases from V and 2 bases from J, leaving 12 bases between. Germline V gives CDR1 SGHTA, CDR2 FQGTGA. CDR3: CASSSHPGAYEQYF. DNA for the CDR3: TGTGCCAGCAGCTCACATCCGGGGGCCTACGAGCAGTACTTC.

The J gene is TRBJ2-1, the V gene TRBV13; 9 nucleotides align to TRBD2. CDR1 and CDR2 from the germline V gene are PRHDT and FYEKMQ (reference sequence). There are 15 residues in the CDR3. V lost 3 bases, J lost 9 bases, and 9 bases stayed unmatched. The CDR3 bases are TGTGCCAGCAGCTTCGACGCGGGAGGGCCGAGTGAGCAGTTCTTC. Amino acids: CASSFDAGGPSEQFF.

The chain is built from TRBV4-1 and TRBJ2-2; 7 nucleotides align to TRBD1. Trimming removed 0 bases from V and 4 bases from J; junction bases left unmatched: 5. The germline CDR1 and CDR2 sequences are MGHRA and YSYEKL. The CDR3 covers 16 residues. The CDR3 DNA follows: TGCGCCAGCAGCCAAGAGGGACAGCCTGGCACCGGGGAGCTGTTTTTT. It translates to CASSQEGQPGTGELFF.